The clone carrying this T cell receptor beta chain was recorded at least ten times. This CDR3 contains 13 residues. Germline V gene lookup returns CDR1 MNHEY and CDR2 SVGAGI. V shed 0 bases and J shed 3 bases, with 6 bases lying between them. Each CDR3 protein is one row after TCRdb ran MiXCR on the RT-PCR reads. This repertoire shows more than 550,000 distinct CDR3 sequences, approximately 15% found once; its top ten account for roughly 4%. This TCR was recovered from a female donor in good health, serving as a healthy control. The sample was memory CD4+ T cells from blood. V is TRBV6-5 and J is TRBJ2-7; D is unclear. CDR3 region: CASSYSLDYEQYF. Here the CDR3 DNA reads TGTGCCAGCAGTTACTCGTTAGACTACGAGCAGTACTTC.